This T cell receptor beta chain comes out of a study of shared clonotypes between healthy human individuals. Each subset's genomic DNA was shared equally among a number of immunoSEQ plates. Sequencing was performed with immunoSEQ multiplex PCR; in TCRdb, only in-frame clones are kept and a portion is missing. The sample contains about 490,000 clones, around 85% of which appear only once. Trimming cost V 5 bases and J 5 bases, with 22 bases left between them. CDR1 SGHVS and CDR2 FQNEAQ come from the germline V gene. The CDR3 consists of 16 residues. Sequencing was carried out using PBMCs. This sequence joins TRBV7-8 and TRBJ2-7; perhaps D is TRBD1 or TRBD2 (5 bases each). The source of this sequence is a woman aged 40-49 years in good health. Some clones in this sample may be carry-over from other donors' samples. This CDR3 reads CASSQDEGQGVDEQYF. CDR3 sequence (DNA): TGTGCCAGCAGCCAAGACGAGGGGCAGGGCGTCGACGAGCAGTACTTC.